These 23 T cell receptor beta chains originate from one sample sequenced in a study of blood T cell repertoires in COVID-19. Here immunoSEQ multiplex PCR was the method, and the copy in TCRdb shows in-frame clones only, minus some. There are 150,000 to 200,000 clones in the sample; approximately 85% occur only once, and approximately 8% lies in the top ten. Sequenced input: peripheral blood. The receptors derive from a woman aged 55-69 years with acute or convalescent COVID-19.

This clone appeared once. The rearrangement links TRBV28 to TRBJ1-1, with D perhaps TRBD1 (5 bases). The CDR3 runs to 14 residues. V lost 8 bases and J 2 bases, leaving 15 bases between the germline ends. The germline V gene has CDR1 MDHEN and CDR2 SYDVKM. CDR3 sequence reads: CASSQQAGNTEAFF. DNA of the CDR3: TGTGCCAGCTCCCAACAGGCTGGCAACACTGAAGCTTTCTTT.

The genes are TRBV6-6 and TRBJ1-2; possibly TRBD1 for D (5 bases). Germline assignment: CDR1 MNHNY and CDR2 SVGAGI (reference sequence). V was clipped by 8 bases and J by 0 bases, with 10 bases between them. The CDR3 loop spans 13 amino acids. CDR3 nucleotide sequence: TGTGCCAGCGGGCAAGGGGCTAACTATGGCTACACCTTC. This codes for CASGQGANYGYTF.

The chain recombines TRBV11-2 with TRBJ1-6; no reliable D call. Germline V gene lookup returns CDR1 SGHAT and CDR2 FQNNGV. The CDR3 has 16 amino acids. V was clipped by 5 bases and J by 0 bases, with 11 bases between them. The CDR3 sequence is CASSPDWSSYNSPLHF. The CDR3 DNA reads TGTGCCAGCAGCCCGGACTGGAGCTCCTATAATTCACCCCTCCACTTT.

This clone appeared a few times. The chain couples TRBV2 to TRBJ1-5; no definite D call. The germline gives CDR1 SNHLY, CDR2 FYNNEI. The CDR3 is made up of 15 amino acids. Trimming stripped 2 bases from V and 4 bases from J, with 12 bases between. Here the CDR3 reads CASSESSLVNQPQHF. In DNA, the CDR3 is TGTGCCAGCAGTGAATCTTCCCTCGTTAATCAGCCCCAGCATTTT.

The table lists this clone with a few counts. The V and J genes are TRBV10-2 and TRBJ2-7, with D uncertain. Per the germline V gene, CDR1 is WSHSY and CDR2 is SAAADI. Trimming pared 0 bases from V and 3 bases from J, leaving 12 bases between. The CDR3 loop spans 15 amino acids. The CDR3 loop reads CASSESAGSGYEQYF. In DNA form, the CDR3 reads TGCGCCAGCAGTGAGTCCGCTGGGTCGGGCTACGAGCAGTACTTC.

This chain connects TRBV29-1 to TRBJ2-3; 13 bases align to TRBD2. Germline trimming cut 6 bases from V and 1 base from J; bases unmatched to any gene: 4. The germline gives CDR1 SQVTM, CDR2 ANQGSEA. The CDR3 is 15 amino acids. The CDR3 is CSVTGLAGGTDTQYF. CDR3 coding DNA: TGCAGCGTGACTGGACTAGCGGGAGGCACAGATACGCAGTATTTT.

The V gene is TRBV4-1, the J gene TRBJ2-5, with TRBD2 matching 12 bases. The CDR3 contains 15 residues. The V and J ends lost 0 bases and 9 bases, in that order; junction bases with no gene match: 5. Germline V CDR1 and CDR2: MGHRA, YSYEKL. Written as DNA, the CDR3 is TGCGCCAGCAGCCAAGAGGGACTAGCGGGCGTGGCCCAGTACTTC. Translated, it gives CASSQEGLAGVAQYF.

This clone has more than one count but fewer than ten. The chain carries TRBV7-9 and TRBJ1-1; 7 positions match TRBD1. Germline loops: CDR1 SEHNR, CDR2 FQNEAQ (reference sequence). The CDR3 extends over 14 amino acids. The V and J ends lost 5 bases and 6 bases, in that order; junction bases with no gene match: 9. The CDR3 protein is CASSPVDRVAEAFF. For the CDR3, the DNA is TGTGCCAGCAGCCCTGTCGACAGGGTAGCTGAAGCTTTCTTT.

This chain connects TRBV15 to TRBJ2-3, with 8 bases aligning to TRBD2. CDR3 length: 20 residues. Germline-derived CDR1 and CDR2 are LNHNV and YYDKDF (reference sequence). V was pared by 2 bases and J by 2 bases, with 18 bases of the junction left unmatched. In DNA form, the CDR3 reads TGTGCCACCAGCAGACTGATAGCGGGAACCGCTACCTCCCCCACAGATACGCAGTATTTT. It specifies CATSRLIAGTATSPTDTQYF. The variable domain in full, with the rest retrieved from reference TRBV15 and TRBJ2-3, is DAMVIQNPRYQVTQFGKPVTLSCSQTLNHNVMYWYQQKSSQAPKLLFHYYDKDFNNEADTPDNFQSRRPNTSFCFLDIRSPGLGDTAMYLCATSRLIAGTATSPTDTQYFGPGTRLTVL.

The chain has TRBV15 and TRBJ2-2; weak D call: TRBD1 (6 bases). Trimming removed 10 bases from V and 5 bases from J, with 14 bases in between. CDR3 length: 13 residues. CDR1 and CDR2 (germline): LNHNV, YYDKDF (reference sequence). The CDR3 coding sequence is TGTGCCAGCGCCGGGACAAATACCGGGGAGCTGTTTTTT. Translation: CASAGTNTGELFF. Complete variable domain (other parts from reference TRBV15 and TRBJ2-2): DAMVIQNPRYQVTQFGKPVTLSCSQTLNHNVMYWYQQKSSQAPKLLFHYYDKDFNNEADTPDNFQSRRPNTSFCFLDIRSPGLGDTAMYLCASAGTNTGELFFGEGSRLTVL.

The CDR3 protein is CASSLWGSALDREKEKLFF. CDR3 DNA sequence: TGTGCCAGCAGTTTATGGGGATCTGCTCTGGACAGGGAGAAAGAAAAACTGTTTTTT. The chain couples TRBV28 to TRBJ1-4; 8 bases match TRBD1. The CDR3 spans 19 residues. J gave up 8 bases and V 0 bases, and 17 bases lay outside the gene matches. Germline V lookup: CDR1 MDHEN, CDR2 SYDVKM.

The chain is built from TRBV11-2 and TRBJ2-5; 11 bases are shared with TRBD2. Germline V gene lookup returns CDR1 SGHAT and CDR2 FQNNGV. The V segment lost 2 bases and the J segment 6 bases; nucleotides outside the gene matches: 11. The CDR3 consists of 17 residues. In nucleotides, the CDR3 is TGTGCCAGCAGCTTAAGGTTTTCTAGCGGGAGGATAAAGACCCAGTACTTC. This sequence encodes CASSLRFSSGRIKTQYF.

The chain joins TRBV7-9 to TRBJ2-2, with no clear D. This CDR3 has 13 residues. With 0 bases removed from V and 9 bases from J, the gap between germline ends came to 8 bases. Germline V gene lookup returns CDR1 SEHNR and CDR2 FQNEAQ (reference sequence). CDR3 nucleotides: TGTGCCAGCAGCTTAGCGGGCTCCCGGGAGCTGTTTTTT. Its protein product is CASSLAGSRELFF.

The V gene is TRBV7-2, the J gene TRBJ1-2, with D possibly TRBD1 on 5 matching bases. V shed 5 bases and J shed 6 bases, with 19 bases lying between them. CDR3 length: 15 residues. Germline-derived CDR1 and CDR2 are SGHTA and FQGNSA. CDR3 region: CASSTSRVRLDGYTF. CDR3 in DNA: TGTGCCAGCAGCACCAGCAGGGTGAGACTCGATGGCTACACCTTC.

The gene calls are TRBV6-6 and TRBJ2-7, with D unclear. There are 15 residues in the CDR3. CDR1 is MNHNY and CDR2 is SVGAGI in the germline V gene (reference sequence). V lost 2 bases to trimming and J lost 2 bases, with 13 bases between them. The CDR3 nucleotides are TGTGCCAGCAGTTACCCGCCAGGTGTTACCTACGAGCAGTACTTC. As protein: CASSYPPGVTYEQYF.

V usage is TRBV5-1 and J usage is TRBJ1-1, with D possibly TRBD1 on 5 matching bases. Germline values: CDR1 SGHRS, CDR2 YFSETQ. Trimming left V 4 bases short and J 4 bases short, with 11 bases between. The CDR3 totals 13 residues. CDR3 sequence reads: CASSLTGVTEAFF. CDR3 sequence (DNA): TGCGCCAGCAGCCTCACGGGGGTCACTGAAGCTTTCTTT.

The chain uses TRBV27 and TRBJ1-5; 7 nucleotides agree with TRBD1. J was trimmed by 1 base and V by 6 bases; bases with no gene match: 6. CDR3 length: 15 amino acids. Germline lookup yields CDR1 MNHEY and CDR2 SMNVEV (reference sequence). CDR3 bases: TGTGCCAGCAGGTCAGACAGGGAAAGCAATCAGCCCCAGCATTTT. Translated: CASRSDRESNQPQHF.

The V gene is TRBV18, the J gene TRBJ1-1, with D uncertain. In germline, CDR1 is KGHSH, CDR2 LQKENI. The CDR3 extends over 17 amino acids. V lost 1 base to trimming and J lost 4 bases, with 19 bases between them. Here the CDR3 reads CASSPREGPTVLTEAFF. CDR3 coding DNA: TGTGCCAGCTCACCACGGGAGGGCCCCACGGTTCTCACTGAAGCTTTCTTT.

The V and J genes are TRBV25-1 and TRBJ2-1; possibly TRBD1 for D (6 bases). This CDR3 is built from 16 residues. V was cut by 1 base and J by 2 bases, with 12 bases left in between. CDR1 is MGHDK and CDR2 is SYGVNS in the germline V gene. CDR3 coding DNA: TGTGCCAGCAGTGAATTAGGGGGTGTTACCTACAATGAGCAGTTCTTC. As protein: CASSELGGVTYNEQFF.

J is TRBJ2-3 and V is TRBV5-1; TRBD2 agrees at 9 bases. Trimming removed 4 bases from V and 2 bases from J; junction bases left unmatched: 2. In germline, CDR1 is SGHRS, CDR2 YFSETQ. The CDR3 length is 14 residues. CDR3: CASSPSGITDTQYF. Written as DNA, the CDR3 is TGCGCCAGCAGCCCTAGCGGGATCACAGATACGCAGTATTTT.

In its sample, this clone was seen a few times. V usage is TRBV9 and J usage is TRBJ2-2; 14 bases line up with TRBD2. The germline V gene has CDR1 SGDLS and CDR2 YYNGEE. The CDR3 consists of 16 residues. V lost 4 bases to trimming and J lost 6 bases; unmatched junction nucleotides: 5. Here the CDR3 DNA reads TGTGCCAGCAGCTCCCGGACTAGCGGGAGGTCCGGGGAGCTGTTTTTT. It specifies CASSSRTSGRSGELFF.

The V and J genes are TRBV27 and TRBJ2-7; 9 bases align to TRBD1. Germline V gene lookup returns CDR1 MNHEY and CDR2 SMNVEV (reference sequence). J gave up 4 bases and V 5 bases, and 12 bases lay outside the gene matches. The CDR3 spans 16 residues. Here the CDR3 DNA reads TGTGCCAGCAGTCGAAGGACAGGGGAGTCCCCGTACGAGCAGTACTTC. Amino acids: CASSRRTGESPYEQYF.

This chain connects TRBV27 to TRBJ1-6, with 7 nucleotides matching TRBD1. Germline CDR1 and CDR2: MNHEY and SMNVEV (reference sequence). The junction had 5 bases not matched to a gene; V was cut back by 3 bases and J by 3 bases. The CDR3 sequence is 16 residues long. The CDR3 DNA reads as TGTGCCAGCAGTTTGGGACAGAGAATCTATAATTCACCCCTCCACTTT. Translating it yields CASSLGQRIYNSPLHF.